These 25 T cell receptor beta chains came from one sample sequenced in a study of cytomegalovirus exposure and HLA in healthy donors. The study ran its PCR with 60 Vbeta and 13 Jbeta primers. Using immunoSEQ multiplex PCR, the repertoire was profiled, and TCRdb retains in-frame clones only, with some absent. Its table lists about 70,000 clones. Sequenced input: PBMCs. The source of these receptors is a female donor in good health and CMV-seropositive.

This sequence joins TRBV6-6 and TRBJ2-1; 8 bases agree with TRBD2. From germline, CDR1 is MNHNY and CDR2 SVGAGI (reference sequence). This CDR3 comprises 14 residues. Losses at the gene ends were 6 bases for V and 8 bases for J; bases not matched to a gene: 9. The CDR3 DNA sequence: TGTGCCAGCAGGCCGGGACTAGTTGGCGATGAGCAGTTCTTC. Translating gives CASRPGLVGDEQFF.

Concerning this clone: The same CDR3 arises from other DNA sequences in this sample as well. CDR3 sequence reads: CAWGTGGANVLTF. In DNA form, the CDR3 reads TGTGCCTGGGGGACTGGTGGGGCCAACGTCCTGACTTTC. The genes are TRBV30 and TRBJ2-6; TRBD2 is a possible D gene (6 bases). There are 13 residues in the CDR3. Germline-derived CDR1 and CDR2 are GTSNPN and SVGIG (reference sequence). Trimming removed 5 bases at V and 3 bases at J, with 8 bases between.

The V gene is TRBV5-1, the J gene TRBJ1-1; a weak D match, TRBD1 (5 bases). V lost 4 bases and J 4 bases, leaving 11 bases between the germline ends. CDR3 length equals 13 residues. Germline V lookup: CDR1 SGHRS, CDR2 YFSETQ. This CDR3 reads CASSTWGGTEAFF. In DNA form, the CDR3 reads TGCGCCAGCAGCACGTGGGGGGGCACTGAAGCTTTCTTT.

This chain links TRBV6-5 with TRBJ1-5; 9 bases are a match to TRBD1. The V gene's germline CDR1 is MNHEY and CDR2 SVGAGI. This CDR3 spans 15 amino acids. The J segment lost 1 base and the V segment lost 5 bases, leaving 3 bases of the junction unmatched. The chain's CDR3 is CASSPGQGSNQPQHF. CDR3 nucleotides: TGTGCCAGCAGTCCAGGACAGGGGAGCAATCAGCCCCAGCATTTT.

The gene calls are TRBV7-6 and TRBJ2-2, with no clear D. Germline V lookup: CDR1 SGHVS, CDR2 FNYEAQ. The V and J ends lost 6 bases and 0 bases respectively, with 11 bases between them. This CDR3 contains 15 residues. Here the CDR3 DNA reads TGTGCCAGCAGACCATTCCAGGCGAACACCGGGGAGCTGTTTTTT. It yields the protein CASRPFQANTGELFF.

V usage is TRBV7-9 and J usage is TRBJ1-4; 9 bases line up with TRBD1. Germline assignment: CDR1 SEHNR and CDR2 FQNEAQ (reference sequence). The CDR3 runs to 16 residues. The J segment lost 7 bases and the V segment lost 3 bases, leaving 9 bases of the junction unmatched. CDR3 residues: CASSFTPGQGAEKLFF. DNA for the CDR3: TGTGCCAGCAGCTTCACTCCGGGACAGGGTGCTGAAAAACTGTTTTTT.

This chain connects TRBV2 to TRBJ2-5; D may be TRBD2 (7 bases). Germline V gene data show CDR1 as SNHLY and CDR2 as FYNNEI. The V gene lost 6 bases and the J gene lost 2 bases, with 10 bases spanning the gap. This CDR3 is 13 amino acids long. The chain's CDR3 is CASRRGRQETQYF. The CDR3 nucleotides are TGTGCCAGCAGGCGGGGGCGGCAAGAGACCCAGTACTTC.

The CDR3 spells CASSAGQGAEYQETQYF. CDR3 nucleotide sequence: TGTGCCAGCAGCGCAGGACAGGGGGCCGAGTACCAAGAGACCCAGTACTTC. The V gene is TRBV9, the J gene TRBJ2-5; 11 bases are a match to TRBD1. There are 17 residues in the CDR3. Trimming removed 3 bases from V and 0 bases from J; junction bases left unmatched: 7. The germline V gene encodes CDR1 SGDLS and CDR2 YYNGEE.

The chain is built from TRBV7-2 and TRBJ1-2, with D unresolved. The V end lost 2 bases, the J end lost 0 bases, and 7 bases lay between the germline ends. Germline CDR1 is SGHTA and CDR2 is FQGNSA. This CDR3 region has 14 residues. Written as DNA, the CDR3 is TGTGCCAGCAGCTTATCCGGGGCTAACTATGGCTACACCTTC. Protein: CASSLSGANYGYTF.

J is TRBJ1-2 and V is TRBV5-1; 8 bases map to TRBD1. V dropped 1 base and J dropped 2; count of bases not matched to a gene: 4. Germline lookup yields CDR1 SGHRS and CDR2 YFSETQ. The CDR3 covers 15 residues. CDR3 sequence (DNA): TGCGCCAGCAGCTTGCTACAGGGGGAGAACTATGGCTACACCTTC. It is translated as CASSLLQGENYGYTF.

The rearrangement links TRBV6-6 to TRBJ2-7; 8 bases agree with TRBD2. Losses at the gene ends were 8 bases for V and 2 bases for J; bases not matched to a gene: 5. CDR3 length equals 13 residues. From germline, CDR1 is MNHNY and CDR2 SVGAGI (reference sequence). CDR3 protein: CASYRTSTYEQYF. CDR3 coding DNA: TGTGCCAGCTATAGGACTAGCACCTACGAGCAGTACTTC.

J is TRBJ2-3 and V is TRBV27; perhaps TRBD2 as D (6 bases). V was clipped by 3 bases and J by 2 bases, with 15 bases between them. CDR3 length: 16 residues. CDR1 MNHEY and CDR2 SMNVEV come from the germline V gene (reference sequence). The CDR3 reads CASSFGAGLNTDTQYF. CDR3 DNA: TGTGCCAGCAGTTTTGGGGCGGGGCTAAACACAGATACGCAGTATTTT.

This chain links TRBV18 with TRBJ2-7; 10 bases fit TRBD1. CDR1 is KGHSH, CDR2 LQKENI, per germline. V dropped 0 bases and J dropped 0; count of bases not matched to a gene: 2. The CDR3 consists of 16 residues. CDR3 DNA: TGTGCCAGCTCACCACCGGGGGACAGGGGCTCCTACGAGCAGTACTTC. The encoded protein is CASSPPGDRGSYEQYF.

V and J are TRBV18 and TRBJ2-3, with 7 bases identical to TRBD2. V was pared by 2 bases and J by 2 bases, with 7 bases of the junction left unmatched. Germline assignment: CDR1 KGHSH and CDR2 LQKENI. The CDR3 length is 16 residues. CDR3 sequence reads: CASSPSSGTITDTQYF. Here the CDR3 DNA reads TGTGCCAGCTCACCATCTAGCGGCACCATCACAGATACGCAGTATTTT.

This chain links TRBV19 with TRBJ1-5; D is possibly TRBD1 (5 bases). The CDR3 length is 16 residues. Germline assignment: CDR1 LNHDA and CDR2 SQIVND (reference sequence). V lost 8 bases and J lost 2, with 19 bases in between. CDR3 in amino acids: CASSYYPREGNQPQHF. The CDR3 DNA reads TGTGCCAGTTCGTATTACCCCAGGGAGGGCAATCAGCCCCAGCATTTT. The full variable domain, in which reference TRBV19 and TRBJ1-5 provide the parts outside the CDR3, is DGGITQSPKYLFRKEGQNVTLSCEQNLNHDAMYWYRQDPGQGLRLIYYSQIVNDFQKGDIAEGYSVSREKKESFPLTVTSAQKNPTAFYLCASSYYPREGNQPQHFGDGTRLSIL.

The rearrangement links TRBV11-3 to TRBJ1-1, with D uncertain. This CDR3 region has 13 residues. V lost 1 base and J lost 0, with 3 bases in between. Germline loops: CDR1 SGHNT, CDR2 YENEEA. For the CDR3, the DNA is TGTGCCAGCAGCTTAGTTATGAACACTGAAGCTTTCTTT. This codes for CASSLVMNTEAFF.

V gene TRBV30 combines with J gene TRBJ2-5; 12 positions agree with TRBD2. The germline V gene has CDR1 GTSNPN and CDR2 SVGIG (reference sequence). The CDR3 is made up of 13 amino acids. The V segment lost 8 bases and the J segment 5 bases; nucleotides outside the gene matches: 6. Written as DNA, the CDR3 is TGTGCCGTGACTAGCGGGGGTTGGGAGACCCAGTACTTC. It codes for CAVTSGGWETQYF.

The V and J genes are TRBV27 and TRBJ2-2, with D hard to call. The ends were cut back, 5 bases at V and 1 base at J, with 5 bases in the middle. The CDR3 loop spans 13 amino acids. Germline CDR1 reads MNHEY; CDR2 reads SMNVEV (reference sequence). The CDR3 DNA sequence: TGTGCCAGCAGTACGGGGAACACCGGGGAGCTGTTTTTT. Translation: CASSTGNTGELFF.

As DNA, the CDR3 is TGTGCCAGCAGCCCCCTAGTAGACGCCTACAATGAGCAGTTCTTC. Translated, it gives CASSPLVDAYNEQFF. The rearrangement joins TRBV7-9 to TRBJ2-1; D unresolved. The CDR3 totals 15 residues. Trimming left V 5 bases short and J 2 bases short, with 13 bases between. Germline-derived CDR1 and CDR2 are SEHNR and FQNEAQ (reference sequence).

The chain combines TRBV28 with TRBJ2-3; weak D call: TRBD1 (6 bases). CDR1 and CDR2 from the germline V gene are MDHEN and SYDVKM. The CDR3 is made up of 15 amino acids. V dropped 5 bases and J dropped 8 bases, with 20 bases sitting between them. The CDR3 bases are TGTGCCAGCAGTGAGCAATCGGACAGTGTGGGTACGCAGTATTTT. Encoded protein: CASSEQSDSVGTQYF.

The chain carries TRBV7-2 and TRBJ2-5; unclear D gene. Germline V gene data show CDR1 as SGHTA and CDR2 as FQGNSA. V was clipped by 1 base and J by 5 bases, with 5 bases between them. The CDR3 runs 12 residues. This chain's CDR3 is CASSLVRETQYF. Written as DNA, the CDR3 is TGTGCCAGCAGCTTAGTCAGGGAGACCCAGTACTTC.

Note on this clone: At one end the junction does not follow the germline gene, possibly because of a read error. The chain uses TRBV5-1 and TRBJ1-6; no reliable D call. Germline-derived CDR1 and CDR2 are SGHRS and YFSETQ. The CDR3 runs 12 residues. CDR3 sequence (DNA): TGCGCCAGCAGCCGTGACAATTCACCCCTACACTTT. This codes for CASSRDNSPLHF.

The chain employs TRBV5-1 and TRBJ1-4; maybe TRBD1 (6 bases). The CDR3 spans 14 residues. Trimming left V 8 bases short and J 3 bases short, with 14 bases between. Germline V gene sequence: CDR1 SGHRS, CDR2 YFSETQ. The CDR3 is CASGKGVANEKLFF. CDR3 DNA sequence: TGCGCCAGTGGAAAGGGGGTGGCTAATGAAAAACTGTTTTTT.

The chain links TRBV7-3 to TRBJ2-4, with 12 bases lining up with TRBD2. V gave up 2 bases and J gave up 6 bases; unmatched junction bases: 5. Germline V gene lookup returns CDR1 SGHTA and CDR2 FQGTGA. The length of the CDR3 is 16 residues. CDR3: CASSLGLAGPGNIQYF. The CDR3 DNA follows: TGTGCCAGCAGCTTAGGACTAGCGGGACCGGGAAACATTCAGTACTTC. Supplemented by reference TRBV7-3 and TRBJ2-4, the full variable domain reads GAGVSQTPSNKVTEKGKYVELRCDPISGHTALYWYRQSLGQGPEFLIYFQGTGAADDSGLPNDRFFAVRPEGSVSTLKIQRTERGDSAVYLCASSLGLAGPGNIQYFGAGTRLSVL.

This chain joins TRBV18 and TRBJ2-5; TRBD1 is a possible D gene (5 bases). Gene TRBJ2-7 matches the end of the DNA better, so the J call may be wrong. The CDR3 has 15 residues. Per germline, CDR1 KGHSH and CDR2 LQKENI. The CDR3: CASSPGAYRSYEQYF. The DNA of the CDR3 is TGTGCCAGCTCACCTGGGGCATACCGCTCCTACGAGCAGTACTTC.